Listed below are T cell receptor beta chains from one sample, sequenced in a study of blood T cells in healthy people across ages. MiXCR, applied by TCRdb to the 5' RACE reads, yields one record per CDR3 protein. The sample contains about 1.8 million distinct CDR3 sequences, 49% of which appear only once. Sample: blood. Source of these receptors: a woman in her 40s in good health. The CDR3 runs from the conserved cysteine through the conserved F or W. The order of the fields is J gene, D gene, clone size, V gene, CDR3 DNA, CDR3 protein. The D gene is left open where the match is weak. A clone size is listed for some rows: how often the clone was seen (once, few, many), or a class if it is expanded.

TRBJ1-1 | - | - | TRBV6-5 | TGTGCCAGCAGACCTGCCGGGGCAGGGACTGAAGCTTTCTTT | CASRPAGAGTEAFF
TRBJ2-7 | - | - | TRBV20-1 | TGCAGTGCTCCGTTGAAATCGAGCTACGAGCAGTACTTC | CSAPLKSSYEQYF
TRBJ2-1 | TRBD2 | - | TRBV24-1 | TGTGCCACCAGTGATCAGGATGGACTAGTCCTCCCGAATGAGCAGTTCTTC | CATSDQDGLVLPNEQFF
TRBJ2-3 | - | few | TRBV7-2 | TGTGCCAGCAGCCCCCGATCGATCGACAGGTGGACACCTAGCACAGATACGCAGTATTTT | CASSPRSIDRWTPSTDTQYF
TRBJ2-3 | - | - | TRBV3-1 | TGTGCCAGCAGCCAAACCCCCCTAATCACAGATACGCAGTATTTT | CASSQTPLITDTQYF
TRBJ2-1 | TRBD1 | - | TRBV11-2 | TGTGCCAGCAGCTTAGGGGCAGGGGGCCTTGAGCAGTTCTTC | CASSLGAGGLEQFF
TRBJ2-1 | - | few | TRBV7-9 | TGTGCCAGCAGCTTAACGGGTCCGGCGGGCAATGAGCAGTTCTTC | CASSLTGPAGNEQFF
TRBJ2-1 | - | once | TRBV7-2 | TGTGCCAGCAGCTTAGGATGGTTCGAAGAGCAGTTCTTC | CASSLGWFEEQFF
TRBJ1-1 | - | - | TRBV25-1 | TGTGCCAGCAGTGAAGACGGCACTGAAGCTTTCTTT | CASSEDGTEAFF
TRBJ2-5 | TRBD1 | - | TRBV7-9 | TGTGCCAGCAGCGACCCCGGACAGGGCCAAGAGACCCAGTACTTC | CASSDPGQGQETQYF